Given below is one T cell receptor (beta chain) in context. Its target is not known. Unique molecular identifiers were incorporated when the TCRbeta library was constructed. TCRdb processed the PCR reads anew with MiXCR; each CDR3 protein has one entry. The table lists roughly 500,000 distinct CDR3 sequences, about 10% of them singletons. This entry belongs to a study of T-cell reconstitution after alpha-beta-depleted transplantation in children. Findings of the study overall: After transplant, high TCRbeta diversity at day 60 in some patients arose from surviving recipient T cells and thymic progenitors.

The CDR3 runs 14 residues. The V gene end was trimmed by 3 bases and the J gene end by 8 bases; junction bases not matched to a gene: 10. CDR1 is MDHEN and CDR2 is SYDVKM in the germline V gene. V usage is TRBV28 and J usage is TRBJ2-7; 7 bases fit TRBD2. The source of this sequence is a child under 10 years old with inherited bone marrow failure, due to receive a stem cell transplant. This specimen was PBMCs, taken before TCRalphabeta/CD19-depleted stem cell transplant. The CDR3 protein is CASSLRGGLLQQYF. CDR3 bases: TGTGCCAGCAGTTTGAGGGGAGGGCTTCTACAGCAGTACTTC.